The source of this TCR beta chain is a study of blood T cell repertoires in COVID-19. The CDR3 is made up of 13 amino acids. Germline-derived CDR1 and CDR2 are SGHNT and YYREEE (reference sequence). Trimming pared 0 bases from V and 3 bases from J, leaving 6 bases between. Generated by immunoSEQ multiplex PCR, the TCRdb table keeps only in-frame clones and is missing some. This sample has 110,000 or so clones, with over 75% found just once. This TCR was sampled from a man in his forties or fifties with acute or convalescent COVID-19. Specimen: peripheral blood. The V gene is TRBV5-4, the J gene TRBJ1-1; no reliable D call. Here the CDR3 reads CASSLGGDTEAFF. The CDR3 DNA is TGTGCCAGCAGCTTGGGCGGGGACACTGAAGCTTTCTTT.